The TCR beta chain described here comes from a study of T cells in Graves' hyperthyroidism and ophthalmopathy. CDR3 length equals 15 residues. Per the germline V gene, CDR1 is SEHNR and CDR2 is FQNEAQ (reference sequence). V was clipped by 7 bases and J by 5 bases; unmatched bases: 5. In this sample, this clonotype turned up many times. RNA transcripts yielded amplified TCR beta CDR3 regions. The HTBI primer set served for first-round RT-PCR of the TCR CDR3. TCRdb ran MiXCR on the multiplex PCR reads and lists one entry per CDR3 protein. This sample has approximately 570,000 distinct CDR3 sequences, with about 20% found just once.

Material for sequencing was blood. The source of this sequence is a man aged 35 to 55 with Graves' ophthalmopathy. The chain joins TRBV7-9 to TRBJ2-1; 13 bases align to TRBD2. CDR3 amino acids: CASNPGLAGNNEQFF. Written as DNA, the CDR3 is TGTGCCAGCAACCCGGGACTAGCGGGAAACAATGAGCAGTTCTTC.